This TCR beta chain appears in the sequencing data of a study of shared T cell receptors in the human thymus. The data were produced by immunoSEQ multiplex PCR, yet TCRdb's version contains in-frame clones alone and is incomplete. The sample has some 700,000 clones; roughly 90% are singletons. The same data also went into a second study, on human thymus T cells. Turning to that study: The source of the thymus tissue was resections taken during corrective heart surgery.

The sample was thymocytes. The receptor's source is a boy in the first two years of life with a congenital heart defect.

CDR3 protein: CASSTQNGQGACEQYF. The CDR3 DNA reads as TGTGCCAGCAGCACCCAAAACGGACAGGGGGCGTGTGAGCAGTACTTC. The chain uses TRBV5-4 and TRBJ2-7, with TRBD1 identical over 11 bases. J gave up 7 bases and V 4 bases, and 13 bases lay outside the gene matches. From germline, CDR1 is SGHNT and CDR2 YYREEE (reference sequence). This CDR3 spans 16 amino acids.